A single sample gave rise to the 31 T cell receptor beta chains below, sequenced in a study of blood T cell repertoires in COVID-19 (dated by TCRdb to 2018 to 2021). The library was obtained by the immunoSEQ multiplex PCR assay. Sourced from immuneACCESS, this table was stored by TCRdb with only in-frame sequences that have V and J called. A share of the clones is absent; for the studies checked, an unresolved V gene accounts for under half, and the remainder has no known explanation. This sample lists some 230,000 clones; more than 65% were detected once. The ten biggest clones cover 3% to 3.5% of the sample. Sequencing input: peripheral blood. The receptors originated from a woman in her twenties or thirties who had recovered from COVID-19.

The rearrangement links TRBV25-1 to TRBJ1-2; D ambiguous. Germline V gene sequence: CDR1 MGHDK, CDR2 SYGVNS. V gave up 3 bases and J gave up 5 bases, with 13 bases separating them. The CDR3 runs to 14 residues. Written as DNA, the CDR3 is TGTGCCAGCAGTGAGATGAGAGGGTTTTATGGCTACACCTTC. Its protein is CASSEMRGFYGYTF.

The chain carries TRBV15 and TRBJ2-1; 8 bases line up with TRBD2. With V trimmed by 4 bases and J by 1 base, 6 bases remained unmatched. This CDR3 has 16 residues. Germline lookup yields CDR1 LNHNV and CDR2 YYDKDF (reference sequence). Here the CDR3 reads CATSTGGGSSYNEQFF. CDR3 sequence (DNA): TGTGCCACCAGCACAGGCGGGGGGAGTTCCTACAATGAGCAGTTCTTC.

This clone was seen only a few times. The rearrangement uses TRBV24-1 and TRBJ2-5; TRBD1 matches at 9 bases. In germline, CDR1 is KGHDR, CDR2 SFDVKD. With 3 bases clipped from V and 3 bases from J, the junction kept 7 bases outside the gene matches. The CDR3 covers 16 residues. CDR3: CATSDGGQGGKETQYF. CDR3 DNA: TGTGCCACCAGTGATGGGGGACAGGGAGGTAAAGAGACCCAGTACTTC.

This rearrangement joins TRBV3-1 (or the pseudogene TRBV3-2) to TRBJ2-1, with D perhaps matching TRBD2 (5 bases). The CDR3 extends over 15 amino acids. Trimming left V 0 bases short and J 6 bases short, with 12 bases between. The germline V gene has CDR1 LGHDT and CDR2 YNNKEL (reference sequence). The CDR3 is CASSQDITAGNEQFF. Here the CDR3 DNA reads TGTGCCAGCAGCCAAGATATTACGGCGGGCAATGAGCAGTTCTTC.

This clone was observed once. J is TRBJ2-1 and V is TRBV2, with a possible D match to TRBD2 (5 bases). Germline V gives CDR1 SNHLY, CDR2 FYNNEI. The CDR3 length is 13 residues. The V and J ends lost 7 bases and 3 bases respectively, with 10 bases between them. CDR3 DNA sequence: TGTGCCAGCACGAGGGCAGGCTACAATGAGCAGTTCTTC. As protein: CASTRAGYNEQFF. The full variable domain, rest sourced from reference TRBV2 and TRBJ2-1, is EPEVTQTPSHQVTQMGQEVILRCVPISNHLYFYWYRQILGQKVEFLVSFYNNEISEKSEIFDDQFSVERPDGSNFTLKIRSTKLEDSAMYFCASTRAGYNEQFFGPGTRLTVL.

The chain combines TRBV28 with TRBJ2-7; 8 positions agree with TRBD1. Germline V gene data show CDR1 as MDHEN and CDR2 as SYDVKM. Trimming cost V 2 bases and J 6 bases; bases outside gene matches: 9. The CDR3 runs 15 residues. The CDR3 reads CASSLQSGGGFEQYF. The CDR3 nucleotides read TGTGCCAGCAGTTTACAGTCAGGGGGCGGTTTCGAGCAGTACTTC. Looking up the rest from reference TRBV28 and TRBJ2-7 gives the full variable domain: DVKVTQSSRYLVKRTGEKVFLECVQDMDHENMFWYRQDPGLGLRLIYFSYDVKMKEKGDIPEGYSVSREKKERFSLILESASTNQTSMYLCASSLQSGGGFEQYFGPGTRLTVT.

The rearrangement links TRBV28 to TRBJ1-3, with TRBD1 identical over 10 bases. The CDR3 extends over 14 amino acids. V was pared by 6 bases and J by 3 bases, with 2 bases of the junction left unmatched. CDR1 is MDHEN, CDR2 SYDVKM, per germline. The CDR3 coding sequence is TGTGCCAGCAGCCGGGACAGGGGTGGAAACACCATATATTTT. Translating gives CASSRDRGGNTIYF.

The chain recombines TRBV24-1 with TRBJ2-3; maybe TRBD2 (5 bases). CDR3 size: 14 residues. Germline CDR1 and CDR2: KGHDR and SFDVKD. With 3 bases removed from V and 6 bases from J, the gap between germline ends came to 12 bases. The DNA of the CDR3 is TGTGCCACCAGTGATCCGAGTCGGACTGATACGCAGTATTTT. Its translation: CATSDPSRTDTQYF.

This clone has more than one count but fewer than ten. The chain couples TRBV28 to TRBJ2-3; a weak D match, TRBD2 (5 bases). The length of the CDR3 is 17 residues. Germline V gene lookup returns CDR1 MDHEN and CDR2 SYDVKM. V lost 6 bases to trimming and J lost 2 bases, with 21 bases between them. In DNA form, the CDR3 reads TGTGCCAGCAGCCCCCGTCTTATTAGCGCTTTCACAGATACGCAGTATTTT. It specifies CASSPRLISAFTDTQYF.

The chain is built from TRBV9 and TRBJ1-2; perhaps TRBD1 as D (6 bases). The V end lost 0 bases, the J end lost 4 bases, and 13 bases lay between the germline ends. This CDR3 region has 15 residues. CDR1 is SGDLS, CDR2 YYNGEE, per germline. In nucleotides, the CDR3 is TGTGCCAGCAGCGTAGCTCAGGGGCCAGCCTATGGCTACACCTTC. It translates to CASSVAQGPAYGYTF.

The V gene is TRBV15, the J gene TRBJ1-2; D may be TRBD1 (5 bases). V shed 4 bases and J shed 6 bases, with 6 bases lying between them. The CDR3 extends over 11 amino acids. CDR1 and CDR2 from the germline V gene are LNHNV and YYDKDF (reference sequence). The CDR3 DNA follows: TGTGCCACCAGCACAGGGCATGGCTACACCTTC. Protein sequence: CATSTGHGYTF. Full variable domain (remainder filled in from reference TRBV15 and TRBJ1-2): DAMVIQNPRYQVTQFGKPVTLSCSQTLNHNVMYWYQQKSSQAPKLLFHYYDKDFNNEADTPDNFQSRRPNTSFCFLDIRSPGLGDTAMYLCATSTGHGYTFGSGTRLTVV.

The chain employs TRBV10-3 and TRBJ2-7; D gene unclear. The CDR3 loop spans 14 amino acids. Per germline, CDR1 ENHRY and CDR2 SYGVKD. V lost 1 base to trimming and J lost 0 bases, with 7 bases between them. The CDR3, as DNA: TGTGCCATCAGTGAGTTTAACTACTCCTACGAGCAGTACTTC. Translated, it gives CAISEFNYSYEQYF.

The chain links TRBV27 to TRBJ2-3; 9 bases agree with TRBD2. V shed 6 bases and J 4 bases; nucleotides not matched to a gene: 11. The germline V gene has CDR1 MNHEY and CDR2 SMNVEV (reference sequence). This CDR3 has 16 amino acids. CDR3: CASRRGGTSLADTQYF. The DNA for the CDR3 is TGTGCCAGCAGGCGTGGGGGGACTAGCCTCGCAGATACGCAGTATTTT.

The rearrangement links TRBV27 to TRBJ1-4; D may be TRBD1 (5 bases). Per germline, CDR1 MNHEY and CDR2 SMNVEV (reference sequence). CDR3 length equals 16 residues. Trimming shortened V by 5 bases and J by 2 bases, and 15 bases separated the two germline ends. As DNA, the CDR3 is TGTGCCAGCAGTCCAAACCCAGGGCAGACTAATGAAAAACTGTTTTTT. Translating it yields CASSPNPGQTNEKLFF. The entire variable domain, with the rest obtained from reference TRBV27 and TRBJ1-4, is as follows: EAQVTQNPRYLITVTGKKLTVTCSQNMNHEYMSWYRQDPGLGLRQIYYSMNVEVTDKGDVPEGYKVSRKEKRNFPLILESPSPNQTSLYFCASSPNPGQTNEKLFFGSGTQLSVL.

The chain joins TRBV5-1 to TRBJ2-3; 8 bases are a match to TRBD2. V shed 5 bases, J shed 2 bases, and the junction held 4 bases outside the gene matches. The CDR3 runs to 14 residues. Germline values: CDR1 SGHRS, CDR2 YFSETQ. The CDR3, as DNA: TGCGCCAGCAGAAGGCGGGGGGACACAGATACGCAGTATTTT. Translating it yields CASRRRGDTDTQYF.

The V and J genes are TRBV28 and TRBJ2-1; 9 bases fit TRBD2. V dropped 7 bases and J dropped 3; count of bases not matched to a gene: 16. CDR1 is MDHEN and CDR2 is SYDVKM in the germline V gene. The CDR3 has 18 amino acids. The CDR3 reads CASTLGLARNYLYNEQFF. CDR3 bases: TGTGCCAGCACCCTCGGACTAGCGAGAAACTACCTCTACAATGAGCAGTTCTTC.

In the case of this clone: This CDR3 is also generated by other DNA sequences in the sample. The gene calls are TRBV7-3 and TRBJ2-7; 8 positions agree with TRBD2. V was clipped by 2 bases and J by 3 bases; unmatched bases: 3. The CDR3 totals 14 residues. Germline loops: CDR1 SGHTA, CDR2 FQGTGA. In DNA form, the CDR3 reads TGTGCCAGCAGCTTAGGGGCGGGAGGCTACGAGCAGTACTTC. It is translated as CASSLGAGGYEQYF. The entire variable domain, with the rest obtained from reference TRBV7-3 and TRBJ2-7, is as follows: GAGVSQTPSNKVTEKGKYVELRCDPISGHTALYWYRQSLGQGPEFLIYFQGTGAADDSGLPNDRFFAVRPEGSVSTLKIQRTERGDSAVYLCASSLGAGGYEQYFGPGTRLTVT.

This clone occurred a few times. J is TRBJ1-6 and V is TRBV7-3; 11 nucleotides agree with TRBD1. CDR1 is SGHTA and CDR2 is FQGTGA in the germline V gene. The CDR3 is made up of 21 amino acids. The V segment lost 4 bases and the J segment 7 bases; nucleotides outside the gene matches: 21. The CDR3 region has the DNA TGTGCCAGCAGCTCGATCGCGGGCGGACAGGGGGCGCAAGGGGAAAATTCACCCCTCCACTTT. Amino acid sequence: CASSSIAGGQGAQGENSPLHF.

The rearrangement uses TRBV28 and TRBJ1-1; possibly TRBD1 for D (6 bases). Trimming removed 4 bases at V and 3 bases at J, with 12 bases between. Germline V gives CDR1 MDHEN, CDR2 SYDVKM. The CDR3 covers 14 residues. The CDR3 is CASSSPQGDTEAFF. CDR3 in DNA: TGTGCCAGCAGTTCACCACAGGGAGACACTGAAGCTTTCTTT.

CDR3 sequence: CASSYAGTGGTEAFF. CDR3 in DNA: TGTGCCAGCAGTTACGCGGGGACAGGGGGCACTGAAGCTTTCTTT. The chain couples TRBV28 to TRBJ1-1, with TRBD1 matching over 11 bases. Germline trimming cut 4 bases from V and 4 bases from J; bases unmatched to any gene: 5. The CDR3 is made up of 15 amino acids. Germline-derived CDR1 and CDR2 are MDHEN and SYDVKM. Full variable domain (rest looked up from reference TRBV28 and TRBJ1-1): DVKVTQSSRYLVKRTGEKVFLECVQDMDHENMFWYRQDPGLGLRLIYFSYDVKMKEKGDIPEGYSVSREKKERFSLILESASTNQTSMYLCASSYAGTGGTEAFFGQGTRLTVV.

This clone has just one count. The chain recombines TRBV4-1 with TRBJ2-1, with a tentative D call TRBD1 (6 bases). CDR3 length: 17 amino acids. Per germline, CDR1 MGHRA and CDR2 YSYEKL. Deletions cut 1 base from V and 0 bases from J, with 13 bases between. CDR3 region: CASSQAWEQGSYNEQFF. In DNA, the CDR3 is TGCGCCAGCAGCCAAGCCTGGGAACAGGGCTCCTACAATGAGCAGTTCTTC.

This sequence joins TRBV27 and TRBJ1-1; 7 bases align to TRBD1. Germline assignment: CDR1 MNHEY and CDR2 SMNVEV (reference sequence). Losses at the gene ends were 4 bases for V and 0 bases for J; bases not matched to a gene: 5. The CDR3 totals 15 residues. CDR3 sequence (DNA): TGTGCCAGCAGTTGGGACAGATCTTTGAACACTGAAGCTTTCTTT. This encodes CASSWDRSLNTEAFF.

The rearrangement links TRBV27 to TRBJ2-5, with 9 bases matching TRBD2. V shed 9 bases and J 4 bases; nucleotides not matched to a gene: 12. Germline CDR1 and CDR2: MNHEY and SMNVEV (reference sequence). The CDR3 sequence is 15 residues long. The CDR3 protein is CASHRDSGSLETQYF. The CDR3 nucleotides are TGTGCCAGTCATAGAGATAGCGGGAGCTTAGAGACCCAGTACTTC.

This chain joins TRBV30 and TRBJ1-6, with 10 nucleotides matching TRBD1. The germline gives CDR1 GTSNPN, CDR2 SVGIG (reference sequence). Trimming cost V 0 bases and J 8 bases; bases outside gene matches: 4. The CDR3 runs to 15 residues. The CDR3 region is CAWSVRGTGDSPLHF. The CDR3 coding sequence is TGTGCCTGGAGTGTACGGGGGACAGGGGATTCACCCCTCCACTTT.

This chain uses TRBV5-1 with TRBJ2-1; 9 nucleotides align to TRBD2. Unmatched junction bases numbered 13, after V lost 2 bases and J lost 7 bases. The CDR3 runs to 17 residues. Per the germline V gene, CDR1 is SGHRS and CDR2 is YFSETQ. In nucleotides, the CDR3 is TGCGCCAGCAGCTTCACCCTTAGCGGGAGCGGTATGAATGAGCAGTTCTTC. Protein product: CASSFTLSGSGMNEQFF.

Regarding this clone: Mismatch with germline at one junction end may stem from a read error. This chain joins TRBV28 and TRBJ1-2; D not resolved. The CDR3 has 13 amino acids. Per the germline V gene, CDR1 is MDHEN and CDR2 is SYDVKM. The DNA for the CDR3 is TGTGCCACCCATTATCCGAACTTCTATCGCTACACCTTC. This encodes CATHYPNFYRYTF.

This sequence joins TRBV7-9 and TRBJ2-4; TRBD1 aligns across 10 bases. V dropped 0 bases and J dropped 1; count of bases not matched to a gene: 3. The CDR3 runs to 17 residues. Germline CDR1 SEHNR, CDR2 FQNEAQ (reference sequence). The CDR3 DNA reads as TGTGCCAGCAGCTTAGCGCTGGGACAGGGGGCCAAAAACATTCAGTACTTC. This sequence encodes CASSLALGQGAKNIQYF.

The sample holds one count of this clone. V usage is TRBV5-4 and J usage is TRBJ2-3; a weak D match, TRBD2 (6 bases). This CDR3 contains 15 residues. V lost 4 bases, J lost 3 bases, and 15 bases lay in between. Per germline, CDR1 SGHNT and CDR2 YYREEE (reference sequence). The CDR3 loop is CASSADSGVTDTQYF. CDR3 nucleotide sequence: TGTGCCAGCAGCGCCGATAGCGGCGTTACAGATACGCAGTATTTT.

V and J are TRBV13 and TRBJ2-1; TRBD1 matches at 11 bases. Germline V gives CDR1 PRHDT, CDR2 FYEKMQ (reference sequence). The CDR3 extends over 16 amino acids. The V segment lost 5 bases and the J segment 9 bases; nucleotides outside the gene matches: 12. This chain's CDR3 is CASSLFRDRGDGEQFF. Here the CDR3 DNA reads TGTGCCAGCAGCCTCTTCCGGGACAGGGGGGACGGTGAGCAGTTCTTC.

The chain carries TRBV5-6 and TRBJ2-5; 7 bases fit TRBD1. V lost 1 base, J lost 5 bases, and 5 bases stayed unmatched. In germline, CDR1 is SGHDT, CDR2 YYEEEE. The CDR3 has 14 residues. CDR3 bases: TGTGCCAGCAGCTTGATCACAGGGGTGGAGACCCAGTACTTC. It translates to CASSLITGVETQYF.

The V and J genes are TRBV5-4 and TRBJ2-5, with 9 bases lining up with TRBD2. The CDR3 length is 15 residues. Germline trimming cut 4 bases from V and 5 bases from J; bases unmatched to any gene: 9. CDR1 and CDR2 (germline): SGHNT, YYREEE (reference sequence). Written as DNA, the CDR3 is TGTGCCAGCAGCCGACAGCGGGAGGTGGGGGAGACCCAGTACTTC. Translating gives CASSRQREVGETQYF.